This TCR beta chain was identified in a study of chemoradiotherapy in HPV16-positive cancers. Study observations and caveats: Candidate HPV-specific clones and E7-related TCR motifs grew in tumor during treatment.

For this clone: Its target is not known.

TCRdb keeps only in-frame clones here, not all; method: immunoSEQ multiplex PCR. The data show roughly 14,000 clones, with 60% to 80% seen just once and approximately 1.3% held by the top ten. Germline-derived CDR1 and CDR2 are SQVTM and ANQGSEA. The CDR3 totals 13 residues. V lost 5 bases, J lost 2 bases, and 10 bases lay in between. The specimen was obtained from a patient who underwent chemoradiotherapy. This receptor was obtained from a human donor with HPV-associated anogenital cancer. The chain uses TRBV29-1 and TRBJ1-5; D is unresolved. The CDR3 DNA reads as TGCAGCGTTAAGGTTGCCGGCAATCAGCCCCAGCATTTT. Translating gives CSVKVAGNQPQHF.